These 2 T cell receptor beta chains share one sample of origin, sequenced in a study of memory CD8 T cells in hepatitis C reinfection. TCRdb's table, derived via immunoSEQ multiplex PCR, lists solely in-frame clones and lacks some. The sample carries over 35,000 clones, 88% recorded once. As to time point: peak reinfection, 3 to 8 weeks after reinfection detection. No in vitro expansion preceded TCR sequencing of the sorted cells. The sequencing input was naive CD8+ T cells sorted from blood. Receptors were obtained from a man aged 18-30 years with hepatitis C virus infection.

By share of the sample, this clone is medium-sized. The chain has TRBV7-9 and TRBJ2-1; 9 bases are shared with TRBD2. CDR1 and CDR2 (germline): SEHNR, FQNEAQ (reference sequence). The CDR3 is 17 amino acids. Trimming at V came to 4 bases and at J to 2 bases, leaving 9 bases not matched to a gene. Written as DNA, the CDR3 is TGTGCCAGCAGCTCTATGGCTAGCGGGGTTACCTACAATGAGCAGTTCTTC. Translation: CASSSMASGVTYNEQFF.

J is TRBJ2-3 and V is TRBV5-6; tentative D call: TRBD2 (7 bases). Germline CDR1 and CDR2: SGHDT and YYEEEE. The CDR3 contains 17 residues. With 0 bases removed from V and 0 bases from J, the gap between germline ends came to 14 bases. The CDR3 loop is CASSLAGGTSSTDTQYF. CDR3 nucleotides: TGTGCCAGCAGCTTGGCCGGGGGGACATCTAGCACAGATACGCAGTATTTT.